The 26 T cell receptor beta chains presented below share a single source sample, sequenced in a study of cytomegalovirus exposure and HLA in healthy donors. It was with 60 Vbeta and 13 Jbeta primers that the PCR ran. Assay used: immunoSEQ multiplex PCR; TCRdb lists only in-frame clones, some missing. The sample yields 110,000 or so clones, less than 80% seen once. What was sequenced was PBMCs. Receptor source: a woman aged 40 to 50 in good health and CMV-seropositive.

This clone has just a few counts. As DNA, the CDR3 is TGCGCCAGCAGCCACTATCCTCTCTGGGGGAAGGGACTAGCGGATTCCTACAATGAGCAGTTCTTC. The encoded protein is CASSHYPLWGKGLADSYNEQFF. The chain recombines TRBV4-1 with TRBJ2-1, with 11 nucleotides matching TRBD2. This CDR3 has 22 residues. Germline CDR1 MGHRA, CDR2 YSYEKL. Unmatched junction bases numbered 20, after V lost 3 bases and J lost 1 base.

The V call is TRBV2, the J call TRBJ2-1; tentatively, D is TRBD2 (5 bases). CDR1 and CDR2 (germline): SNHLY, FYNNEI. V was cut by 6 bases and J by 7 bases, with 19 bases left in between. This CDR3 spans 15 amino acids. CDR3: CASSPLAPGKNEQFF. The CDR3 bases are TGTGCCAGCAGCCCTCTAGCTCCCGGAAAAAATGAGCAGTTCTTC.

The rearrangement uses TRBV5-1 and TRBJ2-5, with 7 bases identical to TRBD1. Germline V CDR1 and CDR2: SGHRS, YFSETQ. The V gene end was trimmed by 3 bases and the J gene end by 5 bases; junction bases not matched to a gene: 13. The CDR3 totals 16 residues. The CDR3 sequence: CASSSSGTVLSETQYF. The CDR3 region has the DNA TGCGCCAGCAGCTCCTCCGGGACAGTCCTGTCGGAGACCCAGTACTTC.

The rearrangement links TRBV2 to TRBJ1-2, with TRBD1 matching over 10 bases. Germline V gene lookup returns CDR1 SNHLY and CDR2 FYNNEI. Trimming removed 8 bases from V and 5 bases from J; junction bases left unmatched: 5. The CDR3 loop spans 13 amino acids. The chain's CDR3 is CASLGTGEYGYTF. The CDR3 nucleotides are TGTGCCAGCCTAGGGACAGGGGAGTATGGCTACACCTTC.

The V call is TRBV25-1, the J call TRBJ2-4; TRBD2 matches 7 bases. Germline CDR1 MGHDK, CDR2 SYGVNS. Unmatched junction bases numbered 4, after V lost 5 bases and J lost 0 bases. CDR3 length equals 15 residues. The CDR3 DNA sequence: TGTGCCAGCAGTCCCGGGGGGATAGCCAAAAACATTCAGTACTTC. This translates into CASSPGGIAKNIQYF.

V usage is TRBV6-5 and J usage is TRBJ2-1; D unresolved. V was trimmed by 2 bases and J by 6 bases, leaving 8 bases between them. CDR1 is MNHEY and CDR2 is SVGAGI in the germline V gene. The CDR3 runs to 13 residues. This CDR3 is CASSYDSSNEQFF. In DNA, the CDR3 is TGTGCCAGCAGTTACGATTCGAGCAATGAGCAGTTCTTC.

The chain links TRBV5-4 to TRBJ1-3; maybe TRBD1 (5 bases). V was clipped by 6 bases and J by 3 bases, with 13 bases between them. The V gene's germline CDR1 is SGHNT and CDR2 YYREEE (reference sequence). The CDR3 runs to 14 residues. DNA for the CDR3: TGTGCCAGCACCACCTCGGGACTTGGAAACACCATATATTTT. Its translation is CASTTSGLGNTIYF. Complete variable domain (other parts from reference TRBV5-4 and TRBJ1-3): ETGVTQSPTHLIKTRGQQVTLRCSSQSGHNTVSWYQQALGQGPQFIFQYYREEENGRGNFPPRFSGLQFPNYSSELNVNALELDDSALYLCASTTSGLGNTIYFGEGSWLTVV.

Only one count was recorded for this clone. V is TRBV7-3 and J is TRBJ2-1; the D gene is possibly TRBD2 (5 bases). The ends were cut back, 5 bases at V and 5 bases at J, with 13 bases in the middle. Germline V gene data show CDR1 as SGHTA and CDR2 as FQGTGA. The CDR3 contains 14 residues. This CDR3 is CASSKSGRHNEQFF. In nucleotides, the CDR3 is TGTGCCAGCAGCAAAAGCGGCCGACACAATGAGCAGTTCTTC.

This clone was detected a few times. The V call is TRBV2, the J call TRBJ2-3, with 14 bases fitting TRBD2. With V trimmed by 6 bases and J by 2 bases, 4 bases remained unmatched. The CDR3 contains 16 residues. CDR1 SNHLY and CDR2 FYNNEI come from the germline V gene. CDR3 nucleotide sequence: TGTGCCAGCAGGTCGGGACTAGCGGGAGTCACAGATACGCAGTATTTT. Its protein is CASRSGLAGVTDTQYF.

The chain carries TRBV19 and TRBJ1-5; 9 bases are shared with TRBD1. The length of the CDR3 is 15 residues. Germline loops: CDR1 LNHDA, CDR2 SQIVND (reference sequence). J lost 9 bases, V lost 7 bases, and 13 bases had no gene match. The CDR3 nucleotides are TGTGCCAGTACCTCAACAGGGGGCGACGGTGGGCCCCAGCATTTT. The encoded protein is CASTSTGGDGGPQHF.

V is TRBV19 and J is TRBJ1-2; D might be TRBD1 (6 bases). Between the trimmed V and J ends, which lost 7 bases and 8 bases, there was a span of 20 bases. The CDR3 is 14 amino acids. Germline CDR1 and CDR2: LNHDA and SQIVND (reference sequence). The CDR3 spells CASTGQPQIGGYTF. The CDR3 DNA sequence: TGTGCCAGTACCGGACAGCCGCAAATAGGGGGCTACACCTTC.

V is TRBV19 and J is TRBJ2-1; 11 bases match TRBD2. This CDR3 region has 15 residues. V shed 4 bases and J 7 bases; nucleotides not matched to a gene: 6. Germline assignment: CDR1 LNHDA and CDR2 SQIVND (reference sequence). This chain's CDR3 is CASSSIAGGRNEQFF. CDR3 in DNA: TGTGCCAGTAGTAGCATAGCGGGAGGGAGGAATGAGCAGTTCTTC.

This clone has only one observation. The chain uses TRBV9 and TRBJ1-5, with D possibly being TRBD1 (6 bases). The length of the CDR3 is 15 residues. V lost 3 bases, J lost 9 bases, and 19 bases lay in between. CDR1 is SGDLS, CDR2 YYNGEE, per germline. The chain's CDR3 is CASSARDTPVRPQHF. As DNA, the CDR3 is TGTGCCAGCAGCGCCCGGGACACGCCAGTTCGGCCCCAGCATTTT.

For the CDR3, the DNA is TGTGCCAGCAGCTCCACAACAGGGGGCATGAGCAATCAGCCCCAGCATTTT. This codes for CASSSTTGGMSNQPQHF. The chain couples TRBV7-8 to TRBJ1-5, with 9 bases matching TRBD1. V lost 4 bases, J lost 1 base, and 8 bases stayed unmatched. Germline CDR1 and CDR2: SGHVS and FQNEAQ. The CDR3 totals 17 residues.

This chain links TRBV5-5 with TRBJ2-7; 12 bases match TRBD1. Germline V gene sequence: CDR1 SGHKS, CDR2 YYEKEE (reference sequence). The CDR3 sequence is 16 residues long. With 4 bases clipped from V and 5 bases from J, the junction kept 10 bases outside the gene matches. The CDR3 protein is CASSGKGQGAGHEQYF. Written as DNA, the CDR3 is TGTGCCAGCAGCGGGAAGGGACAGGGGGCGGGACACGAGCAGTACTTC.

The DNA of the CDR3 is TGTGCCAGCTCACGATTACTCGATGAAAAACTGTTTTTT. Amino acid sequence: CASSRLLDEKLFF. The chain uses TRBV18 and TRBJ1-4; no reliable D call. With 4 bases removed from V and 6 bases from J, the gap between germline ends came to 9 bases. The CDR3 is made up of 13 amino acids. The V gene's germline CDR1 is KGHSH and CDR2 LQKENI.

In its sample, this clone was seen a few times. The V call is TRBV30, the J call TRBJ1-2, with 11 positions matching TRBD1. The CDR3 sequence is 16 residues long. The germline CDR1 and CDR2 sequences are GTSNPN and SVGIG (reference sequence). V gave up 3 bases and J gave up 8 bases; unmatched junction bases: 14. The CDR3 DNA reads TGTGCCTGGAGCCGGCGGACAGGGGGCGACCTAGGGGGCTACACCTTC. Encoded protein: CAWSRRTGGDLGGYTF.

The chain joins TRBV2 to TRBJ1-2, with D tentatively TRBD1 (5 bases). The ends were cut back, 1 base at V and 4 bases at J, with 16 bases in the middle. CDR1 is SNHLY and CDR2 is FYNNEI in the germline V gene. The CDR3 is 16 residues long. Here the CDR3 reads CASSEDFAGGRYGYTF. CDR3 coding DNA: TGTGCCAGCAGTGAAGATTTCGCGGGGGGACGCTATGGCTACACCTTC. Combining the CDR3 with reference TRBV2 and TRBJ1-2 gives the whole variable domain EPEVTQTPSHQVTQMGQEVILRCVPISNHLYFYWYRQILGQKVEFLVSFYNNEISEKSEIFDDQFSVERPDGSNFTLKIRSTKLEDSAMYFCASSEDFAGGRYGYTFGSGTRLTVV.

CDR3 sequence reads: CASNLAVYSYNEQFF. Here the CDR3 DNA reads TGTGCCAGTAACCTAGCGGTATACTCCTACAATGAGCAGTTCTTC. This chain connects TRBV13 to TRBJ2-1, with 7 bases fitting TRBD2. The ends lost 9 bases at V and 0 bases at J; junction bases unmatched: 8. The germline CDR1 and CDR2 sequences are PRHDT and FYEKMQ (reference sequence). This CDR3 is 15 amino acids long.

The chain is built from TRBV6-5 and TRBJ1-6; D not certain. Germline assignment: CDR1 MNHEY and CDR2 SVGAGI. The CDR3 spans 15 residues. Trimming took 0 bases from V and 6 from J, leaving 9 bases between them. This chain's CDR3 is CASSYSSTANSPLHF. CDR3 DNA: TGTGCCAGCAGTTACTCGAGCACAGCTAATTCACCCCTCCACTTT.

DNA of the CDR3: TGTGCCAGCAGCTTACGCACAGGGATCGGGAATGAGCAGTTCTTC. Its translation: CASSLRTGIGNEQFF. V and J are TRBV7-3 and TRBJ2-1, with D possibly matching TRBD1 (6 bases). With 2 bases removed from V and 7 bases from J, the gap between germline ends came to 15 bases. The CDR3 runs 15 residues. CDR1 and CDR2 from the germline V gene are SGHTA and FQGTGA.

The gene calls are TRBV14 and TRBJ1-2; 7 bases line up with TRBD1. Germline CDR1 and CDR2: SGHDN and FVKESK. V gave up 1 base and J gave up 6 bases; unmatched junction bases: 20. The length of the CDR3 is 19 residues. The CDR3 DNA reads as TGTGCCAGCAGCCAAGCCGGCTGGATTTCGGGACAGAGTCTCCATGGCTACACCTTC. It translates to CASSQAGWISGQSLHGYTF. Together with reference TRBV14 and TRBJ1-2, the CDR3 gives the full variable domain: EAGVTQFPSHSVIEKGQTVTLRCDPISGHDNLYWYRRVMGKEIKFLLHFVKESKQDESGMPNNRFLAERTGGTYSTLKVQPAELEDSGVYFCASSQAGWISGQSLHGYTFGSGTRLTVV.

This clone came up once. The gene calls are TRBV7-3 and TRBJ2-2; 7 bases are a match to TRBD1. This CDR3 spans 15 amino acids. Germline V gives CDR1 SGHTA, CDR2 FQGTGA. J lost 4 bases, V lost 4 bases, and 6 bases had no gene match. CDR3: CASSSSGGPTGELFF. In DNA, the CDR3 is TGTGCCAGCAGCTCATCAGGGGGACCCACCGGGGAGCTGTTTTTT.

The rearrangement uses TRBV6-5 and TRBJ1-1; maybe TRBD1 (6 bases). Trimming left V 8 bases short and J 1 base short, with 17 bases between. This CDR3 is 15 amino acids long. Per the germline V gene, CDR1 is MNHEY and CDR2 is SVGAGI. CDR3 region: CASWGLEAENTEAFF. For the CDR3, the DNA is TGTGCCAGCTGGGGGCTGGAGGCAGAGAACACTGAAGCTTTCTTT.

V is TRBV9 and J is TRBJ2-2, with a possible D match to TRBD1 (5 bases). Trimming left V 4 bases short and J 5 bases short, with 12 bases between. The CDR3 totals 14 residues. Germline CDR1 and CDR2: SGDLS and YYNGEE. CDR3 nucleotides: TGTGCCAGCAGCCTCCTCCAGGGAACCGGGGAGCTGTTTTTT. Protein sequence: CASSLLQGTGELFF.

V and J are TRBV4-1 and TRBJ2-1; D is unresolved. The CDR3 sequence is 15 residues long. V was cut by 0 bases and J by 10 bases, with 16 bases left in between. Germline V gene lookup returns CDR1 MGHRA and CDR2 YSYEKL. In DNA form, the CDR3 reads TGCGCCAGCAGCCAAGATCCCGCGGCGAACCAAGAGCAGTTCTTC. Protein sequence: CASSQDPAANQEQFF.